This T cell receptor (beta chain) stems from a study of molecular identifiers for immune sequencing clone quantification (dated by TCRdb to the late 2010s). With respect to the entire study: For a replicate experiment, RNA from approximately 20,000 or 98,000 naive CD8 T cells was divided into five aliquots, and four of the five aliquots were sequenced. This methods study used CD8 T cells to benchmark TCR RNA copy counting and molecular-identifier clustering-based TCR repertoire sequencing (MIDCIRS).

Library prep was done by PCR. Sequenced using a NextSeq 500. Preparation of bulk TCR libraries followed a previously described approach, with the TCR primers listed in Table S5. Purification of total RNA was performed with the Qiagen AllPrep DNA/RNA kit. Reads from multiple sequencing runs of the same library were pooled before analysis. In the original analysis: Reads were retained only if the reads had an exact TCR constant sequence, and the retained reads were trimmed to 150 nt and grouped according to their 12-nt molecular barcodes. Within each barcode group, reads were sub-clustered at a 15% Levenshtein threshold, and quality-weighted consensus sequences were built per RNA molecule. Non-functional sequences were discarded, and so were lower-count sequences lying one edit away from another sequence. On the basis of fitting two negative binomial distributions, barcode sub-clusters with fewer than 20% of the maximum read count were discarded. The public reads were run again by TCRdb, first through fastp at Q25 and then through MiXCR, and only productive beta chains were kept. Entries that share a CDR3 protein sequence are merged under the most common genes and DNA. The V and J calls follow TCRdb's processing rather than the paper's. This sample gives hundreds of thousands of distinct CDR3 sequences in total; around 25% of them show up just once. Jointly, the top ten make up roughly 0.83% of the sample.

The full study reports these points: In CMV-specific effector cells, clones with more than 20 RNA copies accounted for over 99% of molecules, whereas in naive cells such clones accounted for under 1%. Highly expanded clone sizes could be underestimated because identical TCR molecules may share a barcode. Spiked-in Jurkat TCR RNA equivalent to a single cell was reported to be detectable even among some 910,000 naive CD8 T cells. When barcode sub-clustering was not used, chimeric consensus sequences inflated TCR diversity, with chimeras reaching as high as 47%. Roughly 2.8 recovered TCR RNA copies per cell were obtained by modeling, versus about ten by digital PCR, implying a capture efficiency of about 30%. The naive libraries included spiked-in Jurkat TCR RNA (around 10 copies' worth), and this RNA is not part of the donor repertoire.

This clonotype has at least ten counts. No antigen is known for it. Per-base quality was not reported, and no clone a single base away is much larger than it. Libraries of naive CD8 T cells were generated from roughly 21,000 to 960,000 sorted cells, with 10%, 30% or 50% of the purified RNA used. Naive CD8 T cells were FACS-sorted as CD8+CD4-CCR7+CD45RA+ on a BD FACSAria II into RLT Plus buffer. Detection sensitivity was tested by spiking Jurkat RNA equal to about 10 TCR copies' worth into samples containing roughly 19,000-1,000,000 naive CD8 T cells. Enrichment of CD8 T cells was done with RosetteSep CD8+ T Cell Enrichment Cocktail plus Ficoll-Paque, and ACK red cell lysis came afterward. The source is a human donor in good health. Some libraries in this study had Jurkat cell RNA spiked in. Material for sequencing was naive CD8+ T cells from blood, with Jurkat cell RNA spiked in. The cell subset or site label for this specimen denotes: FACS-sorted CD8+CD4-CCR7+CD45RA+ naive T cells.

The nucleotide sequence reads as follows: TGTGCCAGCAGTGAATGGGCTAGCGGGGGGACCGGGGAGCTGTTTTTT. Its product reads: CASSEWASGGTGELFF. The sequence joins TRBV6-1 to TRBJ2-2; TRBD2 fits 11 bases in the junction. From a lookup of the germline V gene, CDR1 and CDR2 are MNHNS and SASEGT. There are 16 amino acids in the CDR3, from cysteine to phenylalanine inclusive. Only the CDR3 portion is preserved as DNA: 48 bases, with reading frame beginning at the first base. The V end gives up 2 bases and the J end 5 bases, leaving 4 bases in the junction not matched to a gene.